The rows below give T cell receptor beta chains drawn from one sample of a study of blood T cell repertoires in COVID-19. Repertoires were generated with immunoSEQ multiplex PCR, while TCRdb's copy carries only in-frame clones and drops some. Altogether under 350,000 clones are present, about 82% being singletons, with the ten largest covering roughly 7%. The material sequenced was peripheral blood. The receptors here all came from a human donor in a cohort sampled during active COVID-19. Both conserved end residues are part of each CDR3. D genes are given only for firm matches. Size values are once, few and many counts, or a class for expanded clones, and some rows have none.

clone size,V gene,CDR3 length,D gene,J gene,CDR3 protein,CDR3 DNA
.,TRBV6-5,13,.,TRBJ1-1,CASRVNLNTEAFF,TGTGCCTCCAGGGTCAATTTGAACACTGAAGCTTTCTTT
.,TRBV18,16,.,TRBJ1-1,CASSPSLGGMNTEAFF,TGTGCCAGCTCACCTAGTCTCGGGGGAATGAACACTGAAGCTTTCTTT
.,TRBV27,13,.,TRBJ1-2,CASSLAPEAGYTF,TGTGCCAGCAGTTTAGCTCCGGAGGCTGGCTACACCTTC
.,TRBV7-2,13,.,TRBJ2-1,CASSKIQGGEQFF,TGTGCCAGCAGCAAAATACAGGGCGGTGAGCAGTTCTTC
.,TRBV4-1,17,TRBD2,TRBJ2-1,CASSQLSGASSYNEQFF,TGCGCCAGCAGCCAATTAAGCGGGGCAAGCTCCTACAATGAGCAGTTCTTC
many,TRBV6-4,14,TRBD1,TRBJ2-3,CASSGTGGTDTQYF,TGTGCCAGCAGTGGGACAGGGGGCACAGATACGCAGTATTTT
.,TRBV10-3,14,.,TRBJ1-1,CAITGGGIGTEAFF,TGTGCCATCACGGGGGGCGGGATTGGGACTGAAGCTTTCTTT
.,TRBV27,14,TRBD1,TRBJ2-7,CASSDRGPSYEQYF,TGTGCCAGCAGTGACAGGGGTCCCTCTTACGAGCAGTACTTC
.,TRBV7-9,15,.,TRBJ2-4,CASSPRGTAKNIQYF,TGTGCCAGCAGCCCGAGGGGGACGGCCAAAAACATTCAGTACTTC
.,TRBV18,15,.,TRBJ2-7,CASSPKPGNSYEQYF,TGTGCCAGCTCACCAAAGCCAGGGAACTCCTACGAGCAGTACTTC
.,TRBV7-3,14,TRBD1,TRBJ1-2,CASSRTGRNYGYTF,TGCGCCAGCAGCCGGACAGGGAGGAACTATGGCTACACCTTC
many,TRBV6-5,14,TRBD2,TRBJ2-5,CASSQIRTSMKQYF,TGTGCCAGCAGCCAAATCAGGACTAGCATGAAGCAGTACTTC
.,TRBV4-2,14,TRBD1,TRBJ2-7,CASSPGQGDYEQYF,TGTGCCAGCAGCCCCGGACAGGGAGACTACGAGCAGTACTTC
.,TRBV6-5,15,TRBD1,TRBJ1-5,CASSFTGAPFQPQHF,TGTGCCAGCAGTTTTACAGGGGCACCCTTTCAGCCCCAGCATTTT
few,TRBV25-1,12,.,TRBJ2-1,CASSAQVNEQFF,TGTGCCAGCAGTGCACAGGTTAATGAGCAGTTCTTC
.,TRBV9,15,.,TRBJ1-4,CASSVEGAAGEKLFF,TGTGCCAGCAGCGTAGAAGGGGCAGCAGGTGAAAAACTGTTTTTT
once,TRBV30,15,.,TRBJ2-3,CAWGLGQGATDTQYF,TGTGCCTGGGGACTAGGACAGGGAGCCACAGATACGCAGTATTTT
.,TRBV7-3,13,.,TRBJ2-1,CASSRSSEGEQFF,TGTGCCAGCAGCCGATCAAGCGAGGGTGAGCAGTTCTTC
.,TRBV6-5,14,.,TRBJ1-2,CASSYSGWQGGYTF,TGTGCCAGCAGTTACTCGGGATGGCAGGGGGGCTACACCTTC
once,TRBV6-1,14,.,TRBJ2-7,CASSEFEYGYEQYF,TGTGCCAGCAGTGAATTTGAGTATGGCTACGAGCAGTACTTC
.,TRBV5-4,15,TRBD2,TRBJ2-3,CASSSRAGGTDTQYF,TGTGCCAGCAGCTCCCGAGCGGGGGGGACAGATACGCAGTATTTT
.,TRBV3-1/TRBV3-2,15,.,TRBJ1-4,CASSQGLGQREKLFF,TGTGCCAGCAGCCAAGGCTTGGGGCAAAGGGAAAAACTGTTTTTT
.,TRBV3-1/TRBV3-2,14,TRBD1,TRBJ2-7,CASTKGQGSVEQYF,TGTGCCAGCACTAAGGGACAGGGATCTGTCGAGCAGTACTTC
.,TRBV5-1,14,TRBD1,TRBJ2-7,CASSLDRGGHEQYF,TGCGCCAGCAGCTTGGACAGGGGCGGCCACGAGCAGTACTTC
.,TRBV20-1,11,TRBD1,TRBJ1-2,CSGTGGEGYTF,TGCAGTGGTACAGGGGGTGAAGGCTACACCTTC
.,TRBV11-2,14,.,TRBJ1-3,CASSPPPQGNTIYF,TGTGCCAGCAGCCCACCCCCGCAGGGAAACACCATATATTTT
.,TRBV7-9,13,TRBD1,TRBJ2-1,CASGPNRDSEQFF,TGTGCCAGCGGTCCTAACAGGGACAGTGAGCAGTTCTTC
.,TRBV5-5,12,.,TRBJ1-2,CASSLDNYGYTF,TGTGCCAGCAGCTTGGACAATTATGGCTACACCTTC
few,TRBV18,14,TRBD1,TRBJ1-1,CASSQDRENTEAFF,TGTGCCAGCTCTCAGGACAGGGAAAACACTGAAGCTTTCTTT
.,TRBV10-3,13,TRBD1,TRBJ1-1,CASTTGQGTEAFF,TGTGCCAGCACGACAGGGCAAGGCACTGAAGCTTTCTTT
.,TRBV2,15,.,TRBJ1-2,CASSVLGDSNYGYTF,TGTGCCAGCAGTGTACTCGGGGATTCCAACTATGGCTACACCTTC
.,TRBV27,15,TRBD2,TRBJ2-1,CASSLAGETYNEQFF,TGTGCCAGCAGTTTAGCGGGGGAAACCTACAATGAGCAGTTCTTC
.,TRBV20-1,11,.,TRBJ2-1,CSATPSAEQFF,TGCAGTGCTACCCCTAGCGCTGAGCAGTTCTTC
.,TRBV27,14,.,TRBJ2-7,CASSSQQTDYEQYF,TGTGCCAGCAGTTCGCAACAGACGGACTACGAGCAGTACTTC
.,TRBV5-1,16,TRBD2,TRBJ2-5,CASSLTGTSGVETQYF,TGCGCCAGCAGCTTAACCGGGACTAGCGGGGTGGAGACCCAGTACTTC
few,TRBV24-1,14,.,TRBJ2-3,CATGGNPSTDTQYF,TGTGCCACCGGCGGGAATCCATCCACAGATACGCAGTATTTT
.,TRBV28,20,TRBD1,TRBJ1-1,CASSLLGDAGTGDGDTEAFF,TGTGCCAGCAGTTTATTGGGGGATGCTGGGACAGGGGATGGGGACACTGAAGCTTTCTTT
.,TRBV19,14,.,TRBJ1-5,CASSMRQGNQPQHF,TGTGCCAGTAGTATGAGACAGGGCAATCAGCCCCAGCATTTT
.,TRBV7-3,16,TRBD1,TRBJ2-1,CASSLDTGGSYNEQFF,TGTGCCAGCAGCTTAGATACAGGGGGGTCCTACAATGAGCAGTTCTTC
.,TRBV9,16,.,TRBJ2-3,CASSVEGPGKADTQYF,TGTGCCAGCAGCGTAGAAGGACCGGGAAAGGCAGATACGCAGTATTTT
.,TRBV10-2,15,.,TRBJ2-3,CASSEISGRTDTQYF,TGCGCCAGCAGTGAGATCAGCGGACGCACAGATACGCAGTATTTT
.,TRBV10-3,14,.,TRBJ2-3,CAISERLSEDTQYF,TGTGCCATCAGTGAGCGTCTGAGTGAAGATACGCAGTATTTT
many,TRBV24-1,11,.,TRBJ1-2,CATSDPAGYTF,TGTGCCACCAGTGACCCCGCGGGCTACACCTTC
.,TRBV15,13,.,TRBJ2-1,CATSRDWHQEQFF,TGTGCCACCAGCAGAGACTGGCATCAGGAGCAGTTCTTC
.,TRBV30,13,.,TRBJ1-3,CASSGEIGNTIYF,TGTGCCTCCTCAGGGGAAATTGGAAACACCATATATTTT
.,TRBV5-4,13,.,TRBJ2-1,CASSPGLDNEQFF,TGTGCCAGCAGCCCGGGACTTGACAATGAGCAGTTCTTC
.,TRBV28,13,.,TRBJ2-7,CASSHSPFYEQYF,TGTGCCAGCAGCCACTCCCCATTCTACGAGCAGTACTTC
.,TRBV5-6,19,TRBD1,TRBJ2-2,CASSPFARLGQVNTGELFF,TGTGCCAGCAGCCCGTTCGCACGTTTGGGACAGGTGAACACCGGGGAGCTGTTTTTT
.,TRBV12-3/TRBV12-4,13,TRBD2,TRBJ2-7,CASSWGGGSEQYF,TGTGCCAGCAGTTGGGGCGGGGGGAGCGAGCAGTACTTC
.,TRBV4-2,13,.,TRBJ1-2,CASSHPLNYGYTF,TGTGCCAGCAGCCACCCTCTGAACTATGGCTACACCTTC
.,TRBV27,17,.,TRBJ2-1,CASTGRSAGSSYNEQFF,TGTGCCAGCACCGGGCGGAGTGCGGGGAGCTCCTACAATGAGCAGTTCTTC